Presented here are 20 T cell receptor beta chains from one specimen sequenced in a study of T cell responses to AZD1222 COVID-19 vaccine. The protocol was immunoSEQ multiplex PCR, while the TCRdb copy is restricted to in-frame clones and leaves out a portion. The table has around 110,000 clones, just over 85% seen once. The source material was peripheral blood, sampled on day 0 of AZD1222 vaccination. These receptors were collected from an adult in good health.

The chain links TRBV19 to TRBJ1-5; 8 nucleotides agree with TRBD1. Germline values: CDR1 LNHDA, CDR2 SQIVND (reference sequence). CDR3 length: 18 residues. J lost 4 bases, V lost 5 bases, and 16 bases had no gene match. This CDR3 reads CASSVPFFRTGSNQPQHF. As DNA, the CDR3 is TGTGCCAGTAGTGTTCCTTTTTTTCGGACAGGGTCGAATCAGCCCCAGCATTTT.

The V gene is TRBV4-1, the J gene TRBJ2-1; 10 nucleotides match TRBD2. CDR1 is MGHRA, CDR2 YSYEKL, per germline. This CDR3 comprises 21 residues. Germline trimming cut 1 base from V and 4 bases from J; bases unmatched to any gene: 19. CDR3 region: CASSQAWRLAGAADTYNEQFF. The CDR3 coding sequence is TGCGCCAGCAGCCAAGCCTGGAGGCTAGCGGGAGCCGCAGACACTTACAATGAGCAGTTCTTC.

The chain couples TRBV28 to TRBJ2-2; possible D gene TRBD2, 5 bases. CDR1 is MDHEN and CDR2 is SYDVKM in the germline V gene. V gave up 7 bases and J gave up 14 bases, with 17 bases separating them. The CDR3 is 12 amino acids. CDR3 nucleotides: TGTGCCAGCACCTCGGGCCCCCCGGGACTGTTTTTT. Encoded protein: CASTSGPPGLFF.

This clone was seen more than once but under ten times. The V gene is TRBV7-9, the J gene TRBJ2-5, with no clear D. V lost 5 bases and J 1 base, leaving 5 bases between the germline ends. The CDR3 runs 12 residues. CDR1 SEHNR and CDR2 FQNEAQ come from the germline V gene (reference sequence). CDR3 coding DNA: TGTGCCAGCAGCCGTAGCCAAGAGACCCAGTACTTC. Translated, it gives CASSRSQETQYF.

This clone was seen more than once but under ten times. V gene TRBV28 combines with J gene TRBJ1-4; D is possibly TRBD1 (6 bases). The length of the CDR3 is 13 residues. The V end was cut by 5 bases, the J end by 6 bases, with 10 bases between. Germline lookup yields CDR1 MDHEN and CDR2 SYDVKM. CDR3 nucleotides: TGTGCCAGCAGTCGGGGGCGGGATGAAAAACTGTTTTTT. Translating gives CASSRGRDEKLFF.

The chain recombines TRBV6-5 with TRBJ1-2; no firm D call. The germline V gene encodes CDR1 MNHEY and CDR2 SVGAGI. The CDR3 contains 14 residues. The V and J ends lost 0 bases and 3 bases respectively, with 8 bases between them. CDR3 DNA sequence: TGTGCCAGCAGTTACTCGTCGCGACACTATGGCTACACCTTC. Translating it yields CASSYSSRHYGYTF.

CDR3 coding DNA: TGCGCCAGCAGCTCAACAGTCAACTATGGCTACACCTTC. It yields the protein CASSSTVNYGYTF. The chain employs TRBV5-1 and TRBJ1-2, with unresolved D. The CDR3 sequence is 13 residues long. Germline V gene sequence: CDR1 SGHRS, CDR2 YFSETQ. The V end was cut by 3 bases, the J end by 2 bases, with 8 bases between.

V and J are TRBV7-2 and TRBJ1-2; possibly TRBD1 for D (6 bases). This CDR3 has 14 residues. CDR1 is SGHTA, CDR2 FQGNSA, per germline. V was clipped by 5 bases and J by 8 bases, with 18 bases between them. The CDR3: CASSTSGGVSGYTF. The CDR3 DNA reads TGTGCCAGCAGCACCTCTGGGGGCGTCTCGGGCTACACCTTC.

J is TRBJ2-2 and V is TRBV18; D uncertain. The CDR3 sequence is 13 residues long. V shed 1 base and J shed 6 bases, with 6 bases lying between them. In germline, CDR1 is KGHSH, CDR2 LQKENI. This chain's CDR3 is CASSPLSPGELFF. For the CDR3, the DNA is TGTGCCAGCTCACCACTGTCTCCCGGGGAGCTGTTTTTT.

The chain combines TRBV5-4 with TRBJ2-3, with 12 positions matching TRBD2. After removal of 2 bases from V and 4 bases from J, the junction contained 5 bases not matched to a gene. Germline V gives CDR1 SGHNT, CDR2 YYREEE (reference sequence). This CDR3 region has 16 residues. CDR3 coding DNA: TGTGCCAGCAGCTTTCGACTAGCGGGAGTCGCAGATACGCAGTATTTT. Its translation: CASSFRLAGVADTQYF.

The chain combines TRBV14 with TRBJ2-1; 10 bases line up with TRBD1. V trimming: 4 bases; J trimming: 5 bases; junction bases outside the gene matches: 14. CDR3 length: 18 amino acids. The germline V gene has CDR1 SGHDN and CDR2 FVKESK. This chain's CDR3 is CASSRKLADRGPNNEQFF. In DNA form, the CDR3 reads TGTGCCAGCAGCCGTAAATTAGCCGACAGGGGGCCGAACAATGAGCAGTTCTTC.

CDR3 bases: TGTGCCAGCAGCCAAGTAACACGAGGACGCGGCTACACCTTC. Protein sequence: CASSQVTRGRGYTF. The V gene is TRBV3-1 (or the pseudogene TRBV3-2), the J gene TRBJ1-2; D not resolved. This CDR3 spans 14 amino acids. With 1 base removed from V and 8 bases from J, the gap between germline ends came to 14 bases. Germline V gene lookup returns CDR1 LGHDT and CDR2 YNNKEL (reference sequence).

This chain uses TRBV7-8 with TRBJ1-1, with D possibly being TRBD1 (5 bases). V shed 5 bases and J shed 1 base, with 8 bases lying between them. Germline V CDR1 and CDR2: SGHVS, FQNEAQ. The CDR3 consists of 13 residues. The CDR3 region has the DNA TGTGCCAGCAGCATCGACAGGAACACTGAAGCTTTCTTT. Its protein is CASSIDRNTEAFF.

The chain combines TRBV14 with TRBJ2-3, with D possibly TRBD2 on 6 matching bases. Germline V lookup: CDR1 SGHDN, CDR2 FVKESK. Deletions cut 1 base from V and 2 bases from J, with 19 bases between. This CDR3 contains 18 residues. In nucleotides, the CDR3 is TGTGCCAGCAGCCAAGGACTAGTAGTACGCCAGCACACAGATACGCAGTATTTT. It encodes CASSQGLVVRQHTDTQYF.

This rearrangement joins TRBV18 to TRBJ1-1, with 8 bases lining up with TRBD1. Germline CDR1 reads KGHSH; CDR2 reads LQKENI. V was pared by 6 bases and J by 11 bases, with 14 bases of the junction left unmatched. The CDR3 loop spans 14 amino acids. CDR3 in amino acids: CASSPGQGGREAFF. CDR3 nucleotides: TGTGCCAGCTCCCCTGGACAGGGAGGGAGGGAGGCTTTCTTT.

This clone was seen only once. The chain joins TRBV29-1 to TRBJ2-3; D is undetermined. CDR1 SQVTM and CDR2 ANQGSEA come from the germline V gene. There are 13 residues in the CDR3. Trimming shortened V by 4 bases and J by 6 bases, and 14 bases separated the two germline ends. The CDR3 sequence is CSVGYTTTDTQYF. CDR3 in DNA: TGCAGCGTTGGTTATACTACTACGGATACGCAGTATTTT.

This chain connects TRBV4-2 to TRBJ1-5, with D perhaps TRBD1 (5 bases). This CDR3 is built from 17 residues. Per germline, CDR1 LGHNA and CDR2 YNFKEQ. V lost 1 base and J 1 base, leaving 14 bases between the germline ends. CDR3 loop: CASSQAIQGSSNQPQHF. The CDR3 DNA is TGTGCCAGCAGCCAAGCCATCCAGGGTAGCAGCAATCAGCCCCAGCATTTT.

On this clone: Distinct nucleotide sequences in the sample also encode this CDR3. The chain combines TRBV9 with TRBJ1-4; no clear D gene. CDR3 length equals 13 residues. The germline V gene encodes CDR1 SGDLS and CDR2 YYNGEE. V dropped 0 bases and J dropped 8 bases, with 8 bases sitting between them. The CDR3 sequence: CASSVGSGEKLFF. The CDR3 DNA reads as TGTGCCAGCAGCGTAGGAAGCGGGGAAAAACTGTTTTTT.

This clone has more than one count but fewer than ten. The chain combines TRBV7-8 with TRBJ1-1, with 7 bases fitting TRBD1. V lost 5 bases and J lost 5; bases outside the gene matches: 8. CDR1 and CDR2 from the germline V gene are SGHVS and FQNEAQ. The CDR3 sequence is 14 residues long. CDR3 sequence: CASSGAHRGTEAFF. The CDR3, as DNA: TGTGCCAGCAGCGGGGCCCACAGGGGTACTGAAGCTTTCTTT.

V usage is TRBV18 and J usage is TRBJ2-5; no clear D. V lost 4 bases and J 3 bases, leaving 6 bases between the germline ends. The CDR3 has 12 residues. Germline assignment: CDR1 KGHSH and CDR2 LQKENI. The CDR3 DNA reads TGTGCCAGCTCACAGACCGAAGAGACCCAGTACTTC. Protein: CASSQTEETQYF.